These 21 T cell receptor beta chains share one sample of origin, sequenced in a study of cytomegalovirus exposure and HLA in healthy donors. PCR used 60 Vbeta primers and 13 Jbeta primers. Here immunoSEQ multiplex PCR was the method, and the copy in TCRdb shows in-frame clones only, minus some. The sample lists around 150,000 clones, about four fifths occurring once. The specimen sequenced was PBMCs. These receptors all stem from a woman aged 25 to 39 in good health and CMV-seropositive.

The J gene is TRBJ2-2, the V gene TRBV2; D is undetermined. V was clipped by 10 bases and J by 6 bases, with 15 bases between them. CDR3 length equals 13 residues. CDR1 SNHLY and CDR2 FYNNEI come from the germline V gene. The CDR3 DNA is TGTGCCACCAAACTCGAGGTTGCCGGGGAGCTGTTTTTT. This sequence encodes CATKLEVAGELFF.

This chain links TRBV6-1 with TRBJ1-2, with TRBD1 as a possible D gene (5 bases). The CDR3 consists of 14 residues. Deletions cut 4 bases from V and 4 bases from J, with 13 bases between. The germline V gene has CDR1 MNHNS and CDR2 SASEGT. The CDR3 DNA follows: TGTGCCAGCAGTGTAAGGGGCTGGGGCTATGGCTACACCTTC. Its protein product is CASSVRGWGYGYTF.

The chain is built from TRBV7-9 and TRBJ2-3; a weak D match, TRBD2 (6 bases). The V end was cut by 3 bases, the J end by 0 bases, with 7 bases between. Germline CDR1 and CDR2: SEHNR and FQNEAQ (reference sequence). This CDR3 contains 14 residues. DNA for the CDR3: TGTGCCAGCAGCTTTAGCGGCAGCACAGATACGCAGTATTTT. Protein: CASSFSGSTDTQYF.

The chain couples TRBV6-1 to TRBJ2-1; TRBD1 agrees at 10 bases. V shed 7 bases and J 7 bases; nucleotides not matched to a gene: 7. CDR1 and CDR2 from the germline V gene are MNHNS and SASEGT. The CDR3 contains 14 residues. The CDR3: CASTLDRGRNEQFF. The CDR3 DNA is TGTGCCAGCACTCTGGACAGGGGGAGGAATGAGCAGTTCTTC.

The chain recombines TRBV7-7 with TRBJ2-2; no clear D. Per germline, CDR1 SSHAT and CDR2 FNYEAQ (reference sequence). This CDR3 region has 13 residues. V lost 2 bases, J lost 5 bases, and 6 bases lay in between. CDR3 coding DNA: TGTGCCAGCAGCTTACAGGATACCGGGGAGCTGTTTTTT. It yields the protein CASSLQDTGELFF.

To note about this clone: One end of the junction fails to match germline, which may point to a read error. The chain employs TRBV7-9 and TRBJ1-2; no clear D gene. The CDR3 extends over 13 amino acids. Per the germline V gene, CDR1 is SEHNR and CDR2 is FQNEAQ (reference sequence). CDR3 sequence: CSSSPRLRYGYTF. The CDR3 DNA reads TGTTCCAGCAGCCCGAGGCTCCGCTATGGCTACACCTTC.

This clone has a single count. V gene TRBV9 combines with J gene TRBJ1-6; 9 positions agree with TRBD1. CDR3 size: 16 residues. Germline V gene data show CDR1 as SGDLS and CDR2 as YYNGEE. J was trimmed by 6 bases and V by 4 bases; bases with no gene match: 8. The CDR3 region is CASSPRGQGINSPLHF. CDR3 DNA: TGTGCCAGCAGCCCTCGAGGACAGGGGATTAATTCACCCCTCCACTTT.

The count of this clone is one. The V and J genes are TRBV7-2 and TRBJ1-5; D is perhaps TRBD1 (5 bases). Deletions cut 0 bases from V and 6 bases from J, with 6 bases between. CDR3 length: 13 residues. Germline V lookup: CDR1 SGHTA, CDR2 FQGNSA. In nucleotides, the CDR3 is TGTGCCAGCAGCTTAGCGGGGGGTCAGCCCCAGCATTTT. Its translation is CASSLAGGQPQHF.

This chain uses TRBV29-1 with TRBJ2-1, with a possible D match to TRBD2 (6 bases). Looked up from germline, CDR1 is SQVTM and CDR2 is ANQGSEA. Trimming left V 4 bases short and J 0 bases short, with 22 bases between. This CDR3 region has 18 residues. Here the CDR3 reads CSVVGVGGALPSYNEQFF. Here the CDR3 DNA reads TGCAGCGTTGTAGGGGTCGGGGGAGCGTTGCCCTCCTACAATGAGCAGTTCTTC.

This clone was seen a single time. The V call is TRBV7-2, the J call TRBJ1-5; 8 bases agree with TRBD1. The CDR3 totals 16 residues. V lost 2 bases, J lost 4 bases, and 7 bases stayed unmatched. In germline, CDR1 is SGHTA, CDR2 FQGNSA. Written as DNA, the CDR3 is TGTGCCAGCAGCTTACTCTCAGGGGGCAGGAATCAGCCCCAGCATTTT. It translates to CASSLLSGGRNQPQHF.

The chain employs TRBV6-5 and TRBJ1-2, with 8 bases fitting TRBD1. After removal of 5 bases from V and 8 bases from J, the junction contained 7 bases not matched to a gene. Germline V gives CDR1 MNHEY, CDR2 SVGAGI. The CDR3 is 13 residues long. The CDR3 reads CASSPTGGRGYTF. The DNA for the CDR3 is TGTGCCAGCAGTCCAACAGGGGGAAGGGGCTACACCTTC.

V gene TRBV7-2 combines with J gene TRBJ1-6, with TRBD1 as a possible D gene (5 bases). The CDR3 covers 16 residues. In germline, CDR1 is SGHTA, CDR2 FQGNSA. Trimming took off 6 bases at V and 5 bases at J, with 17 bases between the two ends. In nucleotides, the CDR3 is TGTGCCAGCAGGACCCTGGGCAGGGCGGATAATTCACCCCTCCACTTT. Translated, it gives CASRTLGRADNSPLHF.

This clone was counted a few times. This chain links TRBV9 with TRBJ2-7; 11 bases match TRBD1. V trimming: 0 bases; J trimming: 5 bases; junction bases outside the gene matches: 7. Germline loops: CDR1 SGDLS, CDR2 YYNGEE. This CDR3 is built from 16 residues. CDR3 in DNA: TGTGCCAGCAGCGTAGGGGATTCGGGACAGGGGGACGAGCAGTACTTC. Its protein is CASSVGDSGQGDEQYF.

This clone appeared a few times. The chain uses TRBV28 and TRBJ2-7, with a weak D call TRBD2 (6 bases). Germline V gene lookup returns CDR1 MDHEN and CDR2 SYDVKM. The CDR3 consists of 14 residues. V lost 6 bases and J 7 bases, leaving 19 bases between the germline ends. DNA for the CDR3: TGTGCCAGCAGCCTAGGCCGTGGGGGAGGTGAGCAGTACTTC. This sequence encodes CASSLGRGGGEQYF.

Written as DNA, the CDR3 is TGTGCCAGCAGCTTCCAATCGGGACTTAATGAAAAACTGTTTTTT. The encoded protein is CASSFQSGLNEKLFF. The rearrangement uses TRBV7-2 and TRBJ1-4; D perhaps matches TRBD1 (5 bases). The CDR3 sequence is 15 residues long. CDR1 is SGHTA and CDR2 is FQGNSA in the germline V gene. Trimming removed 3 bases from V and 4 bases from J, with 12 bases in between.

The chain employs TRBV28 and TRBJ2-7, with 13 bases fitting TRBD2. This CDR3 is 14 amino acids long. Germline V gene lookup returns CDR1 MDHEN and CDR2 SYDVKM. V gave up 6 bases and J gave up 2 bases; unmatched junction bases: 1. The DNA for the CDR3 is TGTGCCAGCAGAACTAGCGGGGGGGCCTACGAGCAGTACTTC. Protein product: CASRTSGGAYEQYF.

The rearrangement uses TRBV15 and TRBJ1-4, with a weak D call TRBD1 (5 bases). The germline V gene has CDR1 LNHNV and CDR2 YYDKDF (reference sequence). V was trimmed by 9 bases and J by 8 bases, leaving 19 bases between them. The CDR3 runs 14 residues. The CDR3 here is CATKLIRGSEKLFF. The CDR3 DNA reads TGTGCCACTAAGTTGATAAGGGGCAGCGAAAAACTGTTTTTT.

This clone was found a few times. The chain carries TRBV21-1 and TRBJ2-7; the D call in the table, TRBD2, was not verified against the DNA. TRBV21-1 is a documented pseudogene. This CDR3 is 17 amino acids long. The chain's CDR3 is CASRIRTSGDYSYEQYF. The CDR3 bases are TGTGCCAGCAGGATCAGGACTAGCGGGGATTACTCCTACGAGCAGTACTTC.

In this sample, this clone turned up once. The CDR3 end shows no conserved phenylalanine or tryptophan, and so a read error is likely. The rearrangement joins TRBV10-3 to TRBJ1-2; 7 positions match TRBD1. V lost 0 bases and J lost 8; bases outside the gene matches: 6. This CDR3 is 14 amino acids long. Germline values: CDR1 ENHRY, CDR2 SYGVKD. This CDR3 reads CAISESRQGWGYTL. CDR3 coding DNA: TGTGCCATCAGTGAGTCGCGACAGGGTTGGGGCTACACCCTC.

V usage is TRBV4-1 and J usage is TRBJ2-2; 9 bases are shared with TRBD1. CDR3 size: 15 residues. The V and J ends lost 3 bases and 3 bases, in that order; junction bases with no gene match: 2. CDR1 and CDR2 from the germline V gene are MGHRA and YSYEKL. The CDR3 DNA reads as TGCGCCAGCAGCCAGCGGACAGGGGACACCGGGGAGCTGTTTTTT. Residues: CASSQRTGDTGELFF.

This chain uses TRBV15 with TRBJ1-1; 8 nucleotides match TRBD1. CDR3 length: 13 amino acids. CDR1 and CDR2 from the germline V gene are LNHNV and YYDKDF (reference sequence). V shed 0 bases, J shed 8 bases, and the junction held 2 bases outside the gene matches. DNA for the CDR3: TGTGCCACCAGCAGAGATTGGGACAGGGAAGCTTTCTTT. It codes for CATSRDWDREAFF.